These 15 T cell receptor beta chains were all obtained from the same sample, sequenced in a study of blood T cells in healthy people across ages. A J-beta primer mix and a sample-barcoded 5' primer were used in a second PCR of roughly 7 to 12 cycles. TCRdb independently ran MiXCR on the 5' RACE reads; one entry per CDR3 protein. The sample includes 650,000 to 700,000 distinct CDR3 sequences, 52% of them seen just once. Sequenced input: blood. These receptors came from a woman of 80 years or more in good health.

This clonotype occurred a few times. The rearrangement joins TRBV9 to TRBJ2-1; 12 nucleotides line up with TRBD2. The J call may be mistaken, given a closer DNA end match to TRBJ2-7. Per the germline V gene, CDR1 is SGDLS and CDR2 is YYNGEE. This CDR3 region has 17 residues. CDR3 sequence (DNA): TGTGCCAGCACCAGGACTAGCGGGACGTATTCCTACAATGAGCAGTACTTC. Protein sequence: CASTRTSGTYSYNEQYF.

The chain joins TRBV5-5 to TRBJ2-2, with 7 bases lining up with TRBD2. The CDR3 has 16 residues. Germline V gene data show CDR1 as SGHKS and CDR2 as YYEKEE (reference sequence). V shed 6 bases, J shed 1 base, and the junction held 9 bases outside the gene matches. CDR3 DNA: TGTGCCAGCACCCCAGGCCGGGGGGTGAACACCGGGGAGCTGTTTTTT. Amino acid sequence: CASTPGRGVNTGELFF.

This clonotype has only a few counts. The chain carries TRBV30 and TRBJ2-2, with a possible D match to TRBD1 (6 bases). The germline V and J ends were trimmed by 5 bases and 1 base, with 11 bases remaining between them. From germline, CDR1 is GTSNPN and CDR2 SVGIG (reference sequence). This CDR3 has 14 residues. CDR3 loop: CAWEQGMNTGELFF. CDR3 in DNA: TGTGCCTGGGAACAGGGCATGAACACCGGGGAGCTGTTTTTT.

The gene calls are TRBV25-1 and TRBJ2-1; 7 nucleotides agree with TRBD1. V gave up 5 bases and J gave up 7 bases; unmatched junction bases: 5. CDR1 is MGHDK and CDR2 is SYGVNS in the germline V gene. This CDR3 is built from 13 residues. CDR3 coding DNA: TGTGCCAGCAGTACCCCAGGGGGTAATGAGCAGTTCTTC. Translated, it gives CASSTPGGNEQFF.

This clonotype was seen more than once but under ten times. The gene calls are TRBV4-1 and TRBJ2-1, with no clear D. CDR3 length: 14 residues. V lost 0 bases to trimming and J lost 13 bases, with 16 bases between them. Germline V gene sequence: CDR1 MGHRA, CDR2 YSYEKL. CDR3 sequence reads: CASSQEGYQLPQFF. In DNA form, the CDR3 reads TGCGCCAGCAGCCAAGAGGGGTATCAACTACCCCAGTTCTTC.

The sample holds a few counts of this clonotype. CDR3 sequence reads: CASSVEGSKGIDRDWENTEAFF. The CDR3, as DNA: TGTGCCAGCAGCGTAGAGGGGAGTAAGGGGATTGACAGGGATTGGGAAAACACTGAAGCTTTCTTT. The chain is built from TRBV9 and TRBJ1-1, with TRBD1 identical over 7 bases. V was pared by 0 bases and J by 2 bases, with 25 bases of the junction left unmatched. Germline CDR1 SGDLS, CDR2 YYNGEE. This CDR3 spans 22 amino acids.

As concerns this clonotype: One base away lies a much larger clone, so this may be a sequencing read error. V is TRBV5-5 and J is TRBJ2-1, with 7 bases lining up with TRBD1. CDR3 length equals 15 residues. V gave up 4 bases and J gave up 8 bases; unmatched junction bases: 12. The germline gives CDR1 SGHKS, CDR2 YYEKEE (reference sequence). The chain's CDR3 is CASSHSGTEWDEQFF. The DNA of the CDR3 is TGTGCCAGCAGCCACTCCGGGACAGAGTGGGATGAGCAGTTCTTC.

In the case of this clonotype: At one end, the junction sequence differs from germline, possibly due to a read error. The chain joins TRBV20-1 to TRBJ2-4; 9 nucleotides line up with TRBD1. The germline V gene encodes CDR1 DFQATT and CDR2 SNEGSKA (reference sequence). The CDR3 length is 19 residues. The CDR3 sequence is CSARGPGTGFTIAKTIQYF. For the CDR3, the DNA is TGCAGTGCTAGGGGACCCGGGACAGGGTTTACGATAGCCAAAACCATTCAGTACTTC.

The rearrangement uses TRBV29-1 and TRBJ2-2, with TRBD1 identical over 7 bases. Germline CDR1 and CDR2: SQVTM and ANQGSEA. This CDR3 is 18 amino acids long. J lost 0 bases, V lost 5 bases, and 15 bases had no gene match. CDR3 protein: CSVYGDRVPFANTGELFF. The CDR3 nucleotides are TGCAGCGTTTATGGCGACAGGGTACCTTTCGCGAACACCGGGGAGCTGTTTTTT.

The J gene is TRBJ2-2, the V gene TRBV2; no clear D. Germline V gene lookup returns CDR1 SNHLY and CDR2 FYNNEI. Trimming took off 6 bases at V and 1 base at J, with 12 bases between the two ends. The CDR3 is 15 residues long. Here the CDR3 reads CASRGLALNTGELFF. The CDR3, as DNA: TGTGCCAGCAGAGGGTTGGCCTTGAACACCGGGGAGCTGTTTTTT.

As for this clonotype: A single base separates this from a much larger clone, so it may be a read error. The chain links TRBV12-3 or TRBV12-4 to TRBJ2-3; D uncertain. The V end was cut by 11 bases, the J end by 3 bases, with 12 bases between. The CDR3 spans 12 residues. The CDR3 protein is CAGGPLTDTQYF. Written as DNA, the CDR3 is TGTGCCGGCGGCCCGCTGACAGATACGCAGTATTTT.

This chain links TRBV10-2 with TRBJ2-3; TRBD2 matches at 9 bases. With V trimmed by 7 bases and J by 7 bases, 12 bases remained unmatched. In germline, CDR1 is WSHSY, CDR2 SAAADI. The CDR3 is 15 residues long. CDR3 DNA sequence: TGCGCCAGCATAGGACTGGCGGGGGGGCCAAATACGCAGTATTTT. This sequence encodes CASIGLAGGPNTQYF.

The CDR3 is CASSRDGDYGYTF. The CDR3 nucleotides read TGTGCCAGCAGCCGGGACGGAGACTATGGCTACACCTTC. The V gene is TRBV7-9, the J gene TRBJ1-2; possible D gene TRBD1, 5 bases. This CDR3 is 13 amino acids long. Germline lookup yields CDR1 SEHNR and CDR2 FQNEAQ (reference sequence). V lost 5 bases and J 3 bases, leaving 10 bases between the germline ends.

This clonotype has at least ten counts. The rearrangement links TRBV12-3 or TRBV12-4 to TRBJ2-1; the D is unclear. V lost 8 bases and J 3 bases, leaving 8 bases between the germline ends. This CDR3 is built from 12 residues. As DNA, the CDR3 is TGTGCCAGCCTGGTTAACTACAATGAGCAGTTCTTC. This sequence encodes CASLVNYNEQFF.

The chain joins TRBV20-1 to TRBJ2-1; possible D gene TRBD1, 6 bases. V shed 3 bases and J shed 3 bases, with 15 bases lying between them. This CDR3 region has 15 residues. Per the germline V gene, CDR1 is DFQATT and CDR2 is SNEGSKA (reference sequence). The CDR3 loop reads CSASTLQGHYNEQFF. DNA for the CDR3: TGCAGTGCTAGTACCCTCCAGGGGCACTACAATGAGCAGTTCTTC.